This is a list of T cell receptor beta chains from one sample in a study of blood T cell repertoires in COVID-19. Using immunoSEQ multiplex PCR, the repertoire was profiled, and TCRdb retains in-frame clones only, with some absent. The data contain some 140,000 clones, around 76% of them singletons. Sequencing was carried out using peripheral blood. Receptors were obtained from a human donor in a cohort sampled during active COVID-19. Each CDR3 is given with its conserved first and last residue. Fields, in order: V gene, J gene, D gene, CDR3 protein. D genes are given only for firm matches.

V: TRBV5-6
J: TRBJ1-1
D: -
CDR3: CASSPTVYLNTEAFF

V: TRBV7-9
J: TRBJ1-1
D: TRBD1
CDR3: CASSSSRTGLTEAFF

V: TRBV6-2/TRBV6-3
J: TRBJ2-7
D: TRBD1
CDR3: CASSYTIRGLEQYF

V: TRBV7-8
J: TRBJ1-2
D: -
CDR3: CASSGQVWEANYGYTF

V: TRBV6-5
J: TRBJ1-5
D: -
CDR3: CASSLRGSQPQHF

V: TRBV4-1
J: TRBJ2-7
D: -
CDR3: CASSRGLPTEQYF

V: TRBV18
J: TRBJ2-7
D: -
CDR3: CASSPPTSRGSYEQYF

V: TRBV11-2
J: TRBJ2-7
D: -
CDR3: CASSPPPGEQYF

V: TRBV18
J: TRBJ1-5
D: TRBD1
CDR3: CASSPSRDSSNQPQHF

V: TRBV3-1/TRBV3-2
J: TRBJ1-1
D: -
CDR3: CASSNNLNTEAFF

V: TRBV9
J: TRBJ2-7
D: -
CDR3: CASSGNGLSGEQYF

V: TRBV2
J: TRBJ1-2
D: -
CDR3: CASSEALGSGEGYTF

V: TRBV30
J: TRBJ1-3
D: -
CDR3: CAWSEGVLRNTIYF

V: TRBV30
J: TRBJ1-4
D: -
CDR3: CAWSGRATNEKLFF

V: TRBV5-1
J: TRBJ2-1
D: -
CDR3: CASSAILTNNEQFF

V: TRBV18
J: TRBJ2-5
D: TRBD1
CDR3: CASSPDRGQQETQYF

V: TRBV27
J: TRBJ2-1
D: TRBD1
CDR3: CASTLDRGRYNEQFF

V: TRBV28
J: TRBJ2-3
D: -
CDR3: CASSSSGTGEGDTQYF

V: TRBV9
J: TRBJ1-1
D: -
CDR3: CASSVQGTEAFF

V: TRBV6-5
J: TRBJ1-5
D: -
CDR3: CASSHYGQPQHF

V: TRBV29-1
J: TRBJ2-5
D: -
CDR3: CSVVSDGRGETQYF

V: TRBV4-1
J: TRBJ1-1
D: -
CDR3: CASSQEAPPVKNTEAFF

V: TRBV19
J: TRBJ2-1
D: -
CDR3: CVSRPQGPSDEQFF

V: TRBV20-1
J: TRBJ1-2
D: TRBD1
CDR3: CSASGTGLDGGYTF

V: TRBV19
J: TRBJ1-5
D: -
CDR3: CASSMSTGTNQPQHF

V: TRBV3-1/TRBV3-2
J: TRBJ2-7
D: -
CDR3: CASSFLGSSYEQYF

V: TRBV4-1
J: TRBJ1-5
D: TRBD1
CDR3: CASSQAARGQGAGRQPQHF

V: TRBV4-1
J: TRBJ2-7
D: -
CDR3: CASSQEGVPYEQYF

V: TRBV27
J: TRBJ2-3
D: -
CDR3: CASSLATPTSYFTDTQYF

V: TRBV4-1
J: TRBJ2-3
D: -
CDR3: CASSQELGGDMQYF

V: TRBV4-1
J: TRBJ1-2
D: TRBD1
CDR3: CASSQGTGGGDGYTF

V: TRBV4-1
J: TRBJ1-3
D: TRBD1
CDR3: CASSRIPSGQVGSGNTIYF

V: TRBV30
J: TRBJ1-2
D: TRBD1
CDR3: CAWSEPGQGSNYGYTF

V: TRBV6-6
J: TRBJ2-5
D: -
CDR3: CASSTSRGRQETQYF

V: TRBV5-4
J: TRBJ2-5
D: TRBD1
CDR3: CASSPDRGYQETQYF

V: TRBV28
J: TRBJ2-1
D: TRBD2
CDR3: CASSLVASGNEQFF

V: TRBV19
J: TRBJ1-1
D: -
CDR3: CASSKFTGNTEAFF

V: TRBV28
J: TRBJ1-1
D: TRBD1
CDR3: CASLVGTGFMNTEAFF

V: TRBV30
J: TRBJ2-3
D: TRBD1
CDR3: CAWSEQGLTGDTQYF

V: TRBV7-2
J: TRBJ1-3
D: -
CDR3: CASSLGRQPSSGNTIYF

V: TRBV9
J: TRBJ2-1
D: TRBD1
CDR3: CASSRDRAFLYNEQFF

V: TRBV27
J: TRBJ2-2
D: -
CDR3: CASSLRDTPIAGELFF

V: TRBV30
J: TRBJ1-6
D: TRBD1
CDR3: CAWSGGQGGLSPLHF

V: TRBV4-1
J: TRBJ2-7
D: -
CDR3: CASSQDLGGVYEQYF

V: TRBV18
J: TRBJ2-7
D: -
CDR3: CASSPEGDEQYF